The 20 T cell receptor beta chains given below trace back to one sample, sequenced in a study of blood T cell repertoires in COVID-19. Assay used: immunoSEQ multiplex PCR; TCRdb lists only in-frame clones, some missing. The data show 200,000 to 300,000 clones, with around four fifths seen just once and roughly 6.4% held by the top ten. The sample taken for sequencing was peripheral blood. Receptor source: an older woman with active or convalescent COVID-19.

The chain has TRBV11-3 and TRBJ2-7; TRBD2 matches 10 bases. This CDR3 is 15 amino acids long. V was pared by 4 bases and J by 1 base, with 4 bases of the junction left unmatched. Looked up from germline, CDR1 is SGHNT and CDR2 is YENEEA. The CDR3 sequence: CASSSAGGRSYEQYV. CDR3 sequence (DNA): TGTGCCAGCAGCTCAGCGGGGGGGAGGTCCTACGAGCAGTACGTC.

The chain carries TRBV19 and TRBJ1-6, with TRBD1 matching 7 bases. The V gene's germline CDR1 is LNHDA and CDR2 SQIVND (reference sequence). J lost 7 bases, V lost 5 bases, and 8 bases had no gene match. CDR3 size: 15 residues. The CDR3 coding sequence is TGTGCCAGTAGTGCCGACAGGGCTAAAAATTCACCCCTCCACTTT. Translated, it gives CASSADRAKNSPLHF. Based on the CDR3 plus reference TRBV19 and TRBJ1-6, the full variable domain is DGGITQSPKYLFRKEGQNVTLSCEQNLNHDAMYWYRQDPGQGLRLIYYSQIVNDFQKGDIAEGYSVSREKKESFPLTVTSAQKNPTAFYLCASSADRAKNSPLHFGNGTRLTVT.

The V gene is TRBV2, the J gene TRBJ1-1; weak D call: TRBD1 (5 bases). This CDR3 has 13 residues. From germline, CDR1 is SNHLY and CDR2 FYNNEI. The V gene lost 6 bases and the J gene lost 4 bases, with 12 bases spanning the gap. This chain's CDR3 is CASRQEPGTEAFF. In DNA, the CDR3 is TGTGCCAGCAGACAGGAGCCTGGCACTGAAGCTTTCTTT.

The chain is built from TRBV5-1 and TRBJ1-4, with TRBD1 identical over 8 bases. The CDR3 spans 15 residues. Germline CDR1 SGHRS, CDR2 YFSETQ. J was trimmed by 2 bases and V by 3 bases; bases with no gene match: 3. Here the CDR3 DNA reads TGCGCCAGCAGCTGGACAGGGTCCACTAATGAAAAACTGTTTTTT. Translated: CASSWTGSTNEKLFF.

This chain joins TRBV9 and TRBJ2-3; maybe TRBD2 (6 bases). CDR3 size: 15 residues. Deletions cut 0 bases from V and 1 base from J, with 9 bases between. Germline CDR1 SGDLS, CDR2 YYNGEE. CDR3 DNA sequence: TGTGCCAGCAGCGTAGATAGCGGCCGCACAGATACGCAGTATTTT. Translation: CASSVDSGRTDTQYF.

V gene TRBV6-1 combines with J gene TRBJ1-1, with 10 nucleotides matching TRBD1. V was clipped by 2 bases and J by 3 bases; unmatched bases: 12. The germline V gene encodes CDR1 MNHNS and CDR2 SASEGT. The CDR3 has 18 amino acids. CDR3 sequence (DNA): TGTGCCAGCAGTGAATGGGGCCAGGGACAGGGGAAATACACTGAAGCTTTCTTT. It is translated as CASSEWGQGQGKYTEAFF.

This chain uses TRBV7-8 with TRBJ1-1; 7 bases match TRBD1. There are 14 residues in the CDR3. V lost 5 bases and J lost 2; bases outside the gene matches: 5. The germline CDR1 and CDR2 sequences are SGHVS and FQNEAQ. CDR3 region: CASSRGGGNTEAFF. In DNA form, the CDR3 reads TGTGCCAGCAGCCGAGGGGGCGGTAACACTGAAGCTTTCTTT.

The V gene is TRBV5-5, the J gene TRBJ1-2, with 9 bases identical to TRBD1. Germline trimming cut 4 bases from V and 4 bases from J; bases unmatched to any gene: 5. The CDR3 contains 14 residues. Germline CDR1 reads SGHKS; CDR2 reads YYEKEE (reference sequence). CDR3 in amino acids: CASSGTGLAYGYTF. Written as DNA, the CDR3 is TGTGCCAGCAGCGGGACAGGGTTGGCCTATGGCTACACCTTC.

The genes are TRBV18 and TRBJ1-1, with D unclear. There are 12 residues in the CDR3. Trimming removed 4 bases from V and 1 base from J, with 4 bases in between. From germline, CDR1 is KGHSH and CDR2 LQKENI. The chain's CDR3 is CASSLQNTEAFF. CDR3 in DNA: TGTGCCAGCTCACTACAGAACACTGAAGCTTTCTTT.

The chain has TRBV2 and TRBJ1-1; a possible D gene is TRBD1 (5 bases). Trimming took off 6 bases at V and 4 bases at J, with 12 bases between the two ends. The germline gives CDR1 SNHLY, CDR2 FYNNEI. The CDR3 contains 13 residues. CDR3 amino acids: CASRTLGGTEAFF. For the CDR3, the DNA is TGTGCCAGCAGGACCCTCGGGGGCACTGAAGCTTTCTTT.

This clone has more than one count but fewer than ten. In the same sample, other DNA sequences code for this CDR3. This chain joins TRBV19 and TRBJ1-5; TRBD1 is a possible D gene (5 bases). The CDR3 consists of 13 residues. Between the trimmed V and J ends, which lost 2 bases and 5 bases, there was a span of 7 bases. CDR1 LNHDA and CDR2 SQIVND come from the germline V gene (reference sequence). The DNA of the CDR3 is TGTGCCAGTAGTATACGGGGGGATCAGCCCCAGCATTTT. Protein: CASSIRGDQPQHF.

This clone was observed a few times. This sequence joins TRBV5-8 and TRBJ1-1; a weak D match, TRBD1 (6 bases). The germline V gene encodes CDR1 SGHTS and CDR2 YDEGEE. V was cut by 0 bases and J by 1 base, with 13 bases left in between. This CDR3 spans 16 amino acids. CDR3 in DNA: TGTGCCAGCAGCTTGGAACAGGGTGTGTGGAACACTGAAGCTTTCTTT. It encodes CASSLEQGVWNTEAFF. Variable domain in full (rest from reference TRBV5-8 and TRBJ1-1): EAGVTQSPTHLIKTRGQQATLRCSPISGHTSVYWYQQALGLGLQFLLWYDEGEERNRGNFPPRFSGRQFPNYSSELNVNALELEDSALYLCASSLEQGVWNTEAFFGQGTRLTVV.

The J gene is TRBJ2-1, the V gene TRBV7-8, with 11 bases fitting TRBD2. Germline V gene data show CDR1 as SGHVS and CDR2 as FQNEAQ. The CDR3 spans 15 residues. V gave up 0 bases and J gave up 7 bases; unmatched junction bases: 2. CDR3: CASSLASGRENEQFF. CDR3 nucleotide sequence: TGTGCCAGCAGCTTAGCTAGCGGGAGGGAAAATGAGCAGTTCTTC.

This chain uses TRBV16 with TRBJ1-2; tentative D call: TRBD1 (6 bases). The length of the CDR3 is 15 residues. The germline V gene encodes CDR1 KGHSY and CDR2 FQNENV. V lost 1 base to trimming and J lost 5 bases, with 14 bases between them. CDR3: CASSQYSRGYYGYTF. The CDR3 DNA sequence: TGTGCCAGCAGCCAATATAGCAGGGGATATTATGGCTACACCTTC.

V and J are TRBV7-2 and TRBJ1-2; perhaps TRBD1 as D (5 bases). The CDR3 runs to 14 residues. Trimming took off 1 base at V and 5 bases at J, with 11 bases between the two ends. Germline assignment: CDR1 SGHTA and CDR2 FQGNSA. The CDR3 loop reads CASSLVGALYGYTF. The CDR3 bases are TGTGCCAGCAGCTTAGTTGGGGCCCTGTATGGCTACACCTTC.

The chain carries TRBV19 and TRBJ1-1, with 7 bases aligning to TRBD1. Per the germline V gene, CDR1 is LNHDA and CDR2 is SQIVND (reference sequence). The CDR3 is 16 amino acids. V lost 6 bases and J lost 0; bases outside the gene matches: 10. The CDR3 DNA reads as TGTGCCAGTAGCTCTCACACGACAGGGATGAACACTGAAGCTTTCTTT. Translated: CASSSHTTGMNTEAFF.

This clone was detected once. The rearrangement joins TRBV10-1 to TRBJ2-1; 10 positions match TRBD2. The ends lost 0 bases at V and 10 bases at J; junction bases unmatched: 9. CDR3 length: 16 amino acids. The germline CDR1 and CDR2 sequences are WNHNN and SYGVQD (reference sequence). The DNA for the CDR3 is TGCGCCAGCAGTGAGTCGAGCGGGGGGGCCCGCCGAGAGCAGTTCTTC. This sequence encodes CASSESSGGARREQFF.

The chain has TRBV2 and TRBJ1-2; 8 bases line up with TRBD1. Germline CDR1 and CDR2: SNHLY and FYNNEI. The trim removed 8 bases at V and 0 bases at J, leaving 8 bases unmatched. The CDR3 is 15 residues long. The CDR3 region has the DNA TGTGCCAGCGTCCGGGACAGGAGAGCTAACTATGGCTACACCTTC. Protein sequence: CASVRDRRANYGYTF.

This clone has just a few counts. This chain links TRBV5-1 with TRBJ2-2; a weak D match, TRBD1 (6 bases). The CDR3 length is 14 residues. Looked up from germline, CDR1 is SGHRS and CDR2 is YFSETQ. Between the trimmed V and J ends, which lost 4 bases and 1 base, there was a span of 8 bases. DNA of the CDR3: TGCGCCAGCAGCCAACAGGGGAACACCGGGGAGCTGTTTTTT. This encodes CASSQQGNTGELFF.

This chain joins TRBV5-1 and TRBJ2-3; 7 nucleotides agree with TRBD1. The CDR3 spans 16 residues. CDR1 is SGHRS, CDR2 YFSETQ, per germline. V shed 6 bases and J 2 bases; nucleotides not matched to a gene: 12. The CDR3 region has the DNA TGCGCCAGCACCGTGGCAGGGGGTCATTCCACAGATACGCAGTATTTT. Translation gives CASTVAGGHSTDTQYF.